This is a list of T cell receptor beta chains from one sample in a study of post-analysis software for immune sequencing data. TCRdb independently ran MiXCR on the PCR reads; one entry per CDR3 protein. Among hundreds of thousands of distinct CDR3 sequences listed, 30% to 40% were seen once. Sequencing was carried out using blood. The receptors here all came from a girl aged 2-10 years with multiple sclerosis. Each CDR3 is given without its conserved first and last residue. The D gene is left open where the match is weak.

v_call	d_call	j_call	cdr3_aa
TRBV28	NA	TRBJ2-3	ASKVVVGFGTDTQY
TRBV7-2	NA	TRBJ2-1	ASSLGGLNNEQF
TRBV10-1	TRBD1	TRBJ2-7	ASGDRAYEQY
TRBV24-1	NA	TRBJ1-4	ATSDGGIATNEKLF
TRBV6-6	NA	TRBJ2-7	ASSDRDGDFHEQY
TRBV25-1	TRBD1	TRBJ2-5	ASSESGSGQGRY
TRBV5-6	TRBD1	TRBJ2-1	ASSGTGGTEQF
TRBV12-3/TRBV12-4	TRBD2	TRBJ2-3	ASSRPPGLAKDTQY
TRBV20-1	NA	TRBJ1-2	SARPQVSGGYT
TRBV28	TRBD2	TRBJ2-7	ASSSPGLVVSYEQY
TRBV5-1	TRBD1	TRBJ2-7	ASSLIGTDLNEQY
TRBV10-2	TRBD1	TRBJ1-6	ASTRTGSKRNSPLH
TRBV7-9	NA	TRBJ2-1	ASSLSVSARSSYNEQF
TRBV24-1	NA	TRBJ2-1	ATSDPDSIHNEQF
TRBV6-6	TRBD1	NA	ASTGQGAEQY
TRBV9	NA	TRBJ2-7	ASRRGDNHYEQY
TRBV7-8	NA	NA	ASSLVRQGGKETQY
TRBV18	TRBD2	TRBJ2-7	ASSPGTSREQY
TRBV11-2	NA	TRBJ2-1	ASSSAQVGDPYNEQF
TRBV12-3/TRBV12-4	TRBD1	TRBJ2-1	ASSSRQGSDNEQF
TRBV24-1	NA	TRBJ2-5	ATSVPGGTKETQY
TRBV4-1	TRBD1	TRBJ1-2	ASSQGLAGGPLRGYT
TRBV6-2/TRBV6-3	TRBD2	TRBJ2-1	ASSYGGLIGGNEQF
TRBV12-3/TRBV12-4	NA	TRBJ1-1	ASSFRASQNTEAF
TRBV7-8	NA	TRBJ1-5	ASSTTSGDYQPQH
TRBV7-2	NA	TRBJ1-2	ASSFTSGGHSGYT
TRBV29-1	NA	TRBJ1-2	SVGVSENYGYT
TRBV6-2/TRBV6-3	NA	TRBJ2-1	ASEVGGEQF
TRBV10-2	NA	TRBJ2-5	ASRMGAEEPGAY
TRBV5-5	TRBD1	TRBJ2-1	ASSPTGNSHNEQF
TRBV7-9	NA	TRBJ1-2	ASSFSTVEWNYGYT
TRBV5-1	TRBD2	TRBJ2-7	ASSYTSGVTYEQY
TRBV29-1	TRBD2	TRBJ2-3	SVVTRGLAVNTDTQY